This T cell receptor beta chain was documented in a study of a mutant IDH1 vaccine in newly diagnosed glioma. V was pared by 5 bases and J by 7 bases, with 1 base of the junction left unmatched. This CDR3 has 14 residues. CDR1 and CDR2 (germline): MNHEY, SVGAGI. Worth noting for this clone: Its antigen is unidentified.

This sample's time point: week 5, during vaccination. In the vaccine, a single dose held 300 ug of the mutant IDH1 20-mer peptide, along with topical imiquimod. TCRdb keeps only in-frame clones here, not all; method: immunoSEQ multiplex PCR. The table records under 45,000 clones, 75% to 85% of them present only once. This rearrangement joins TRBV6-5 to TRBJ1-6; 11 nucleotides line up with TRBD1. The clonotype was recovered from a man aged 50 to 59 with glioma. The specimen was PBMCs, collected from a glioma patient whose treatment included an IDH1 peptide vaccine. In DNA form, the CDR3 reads TGTGCCAGCAGTCGGACAGGGGGCAATTCACCCCTCCACTTT. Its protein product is CASSRTGGNSPLHF.